A single T cell receptor beta chain is shown here with its context. One junction end disagrees with the germline gene, perhaps due to a read error. Here immunoSEQ multiplex PCR was the method, and the copy in TCRdb shows in-frame clones only, minus some. The data contain more than 2 million clones, 95% of them singletons. The data stem from a study of shared clonotypes between healthy human individuals. About the research overall: Each donor's CD4 naive and CD4 memory cells filled three plates apiece, CD8 naive two, and CD8 memory one.

The study separated CD4+ cells into CD45RA+ naive and CD45RA-negative memory subsets. This CDR3 has 14 residues. Germline V gene data show CDR1 as SSHAT and CDR2 as FNYEAQ (reference sequence). The TCR originated in a young man in good health. The genes are TRBV7-7 and TRBJ2-1; TRBD1 or TRBD2 may be the D gene (6 bases each). Input material: naive CD4+ T cells sorted from blood. As for subset: CD45RA+ positively selected. Here the CDR3 DNA reads TGTGCTAGCAGCTTTAATAGGGGGGCCCATGAGCAGTTCTTC. Its protein product is CASSFNRGAHEQFF.